A selection of T cell receptor beta chains follows, all from one sample in a study of molecular identifiers for immune sequencing clone quantification. TCRdb used MiXCR to reprocess the PCR reads, holding one entry per CDR3 protein. Of over 600,000 distinct CDR3 sequences in the sample, nearly 20% were seen once. Material: naive CD8+ T cells from blood, with Jurkat cell RNA spiked in. Every receptor here comes from a human donor in good health. Some libraries in this study had Jurkat cell RNA spiked in. CDR3s include the opening cysteine and the closing phenylalanine or tryptophan. Fields, in order: clone size, V gene, D gene, J gene, CDR3 DNA, CDR3 protein. A D gene is named only where the DNA matches it firmly. The size of a clone is reported for some rows only, either as once, few or many, or as a class for expanded clones.

NA	TRBV12-3/TRBV12-4	NA	TRBJ1-2	TGTGCCAGCAGTTTAACCAGGGACTATGGCTACACCTTC	CASSLTRDYGYTF
many	TRBV30	NA	TRBJ2-7	TGTGCCTGGAGTGTACTAGTCACTGCGGGAAGCTACGAGCAGTACTTC	CAWSVLVTAGSYEQYF
NA	TRBV9	TRBD2	TRBJ2-3	TGTGCCAGCAGCCTCCGAGCGGGGGAGAGCACAGATACGCAGTATTTT	CASSLRAGESTDTQYF
NA	TRBV6-5	TRBD1	TRBJ1-2	TGTGCCAGCCGGACGGGACAGGGGCCCTCCGGCTACTATGGCTACACCTTC	CASRTGQGPSGYYGYTF
few	TRBV6-2/TRBV6-3	NA	TRBJ2-7	TGTGCCAGCAGTTACCTAGGCAGGGGCTACGAGCAGTACTTC	CASSYLGRGYEQYF
few	TRBV9	NA	TRBJ2-7	TGTGCCAGCAGCGTAGATGGTACGGGAAACGAGCAGTACTTC	CASSVDGTGNEQYF
many	TRBV12-3/TRBV12-4	NA	TRBJ2-3	TGTGCCAGCAGTCCCGGGGGTCCAGATACGCAGTATTTT	CASSPGGPDTQYF
many	TRBV5-6	NA	TRBJ2-7	TGTGCCAGCAGCTTGGTAGTCACAACCTACGAGCAGTACTTC	CASSLVVTTYEQYF
many	TRBV7-9	TRBD2	TRBJ2-7	TGTGCCAGCAGCTTAGGTGATAGCGGGGAGCAGTACTTC	CASSLGDSGEQYF
many	TRBV7-8	NA	TRBJ2-5	TGTGCCAGCAGCTTAGACCCTATGGTCCAAGAGACCCAGTACTTC	CASSLDPMVQETQYF
many	TRBV12-3/TRBV12-4	NA	TRBJ2-1	TGTGCCAGCAGTTTCAGTCAGGGCTTCTACAATGAGCAGTTCTTC	CASSFSQGFYNEQFF
NA	TRBV20-1	NA	TRBJ1-4	TGCAGTGTTCCGACGGGGGGAGGTGAAAAACTGTCTTTT	CSVPTGGGEKLSF
few	TRBV27	NA	TRBJ1-1	TGTGCCAGCAGTTTTGGTGTGGGGACCCCGACGGGTGAAGCTTTCTTT	CASSFGVGTPTGEAFF
many	TRBV12-3/TRBV12-4	TRBD1	TRBJ1-2	TGTGCCAGCAGGGGACAGGAGACTAACTATGGCTACACCTTC	CASRGQETNYGYTF
many	TRBV27	NA	TRBJ2-6	TGTGCCAGCAGAACAGGTACCTCTGGGGCCAACGTCCTGACTTTC	CASRTGTSGANVLTF
NA	TRBV19	NA	TRBJ2-1	TGTGCCAGTAGTATCCGGGTAGGGCTCTCGCCCGCGTACAATGAGCAGTTCTTC	CASSIRVGLSPAYNEQFF
NA	TRBV9	NA	TRBJ1-5	TGTGCCAGCGGCGCCGGCAATCAGCCCCAGCATTTT	CASGAGNQPQHF
NA	TRBV30	NA	TRBJ2-5	TGTGCCTGGAGTGTAATCAGGACGGGGAACCAAGAGACCCAGTACTTC	CAWSVIRTGNQETQYF
few	TRBV12-3/TRBV12-4	NA	TRBJ2-7	TGTGCCAGCAGTGACAAGGGGCCCTACGAGCAGTACTTC	CASSDKGPYEQYF
many	TRBV10-1	TRBD1	TRBJ2-3	TGCGCCAGCAGCGGGACAGGGGGTGTCGCAGATACGCAGTATTTT	CASSGTGGVADTQYF
NA	TRBV7-9	TRBD1	TRBJ2-4	TGTGCCAGCACGTCGGGACAGGGTAAAAACATTCAGTACTTC	CASTSGQGKNIQYF
NA	TRBV2	NA	TRBJ1-2	TGTGCCAGCAGAGCCGGGGGGTACTATGGCTACACCTTC	CASRAGGYYGYTF
NA	TRBV7-6	TRBD2	TRBJ2-5	TGTGCCAGCAGTCGAAACAACGGGAGGGACCGCTACCAAGAGACCCAGTACTTC	CASSRNNGRDRYQETQYF
many	TRBV12-3/TRBV12-4	NA	TRBJ2-3	TGTGCCAGCAGTTTCGCGACAGGACGTGATACGCAGTATTTT	CASSFATGRDTQYF
few	TRBV12-3/TRBV12-4	NA	TRBJ1-3	TGTGCCAACGAACACCGGACACCATCTGGAAACACCATATATTTT	CANEHRTPSGNTIYF
few	TRBV30	NA	TRBJ1-1	TGTGCTTCGCCGGACACTGAAGCTTTCTTT	CASPDTEAFF
NA	TRBV4-3	NA	TRBJ2-5	TGCGCCAGCAGCCAAGTGAGCGGCGAGGAGGCCCAGTACTTC	CASSQVSGEEAQYF
many	TRBV25-1	NA	TRBJ2-1	TGTGCCAGCAGTGAAAACATTCACAATGAGCAGTTCTTC	CASSENIHNEQFF
few	TRBV7-6	TRBD2	TRBJ2-7	TGTGCCAGCAGCCCCGGACTAGCGGGACGTGCCTACTCCTACGAGCAGTACTTC	CASSPGLAGRAYSYEQYF
many	TRBV6-6	NA	TRBJ2-1	TGTGCCAGCAGTTCGCCACCCCGAGTCTCCTACAATGAGCAGTTCTTC	CASSSPPRVSYNEQFF
many	TRBV11-2	NA	TRBJ2-1	TGTGCCAGCAGCTTGTGGACGGTTCATGAGCAGTTCTTC	CASSLWTVHEQFF
many	TRBV6-6	NA	TRBJ2-7	TGTGCCAGCACCCCTCCTCGGACAGTCGATCCCTACGAGCAGTACTTC	CASTPPRTVDPYEQYF
NA	TRBV7-9	NA	TRBJ2-1	TGTGCCAGCAGCTTAGTCTCCGGCCGAGAGCAGTTCTTC	CASSLVSGREQFF
many	TRBV28	NA	TRBJ2-3	TGTGCCAGCACCACCGACCCGGGCCCTAGCACAGATACGCAGTATTTT	CASTTDPGPSTDTQYF
few	TRBV7-9	TRBD2	TRBJ2-3	TGTGCCAGCAGCTTAGCCCAAGGGACCGGGACTAGCGGGACAGATACGCAGTATTTT	CASSLAQGTGTSGTDTQYF
many	TRBV30	NA	TRBJ1-6	TGTGCCTGGACCGTATGGGCAGCCGATAATTCACCCCTCCACTTT	CAWTVWAADNSPLHF
NA	TRBV6-2/TRBV6-3	TRBD1	TRBJ2-7	TGTGCCAGCAGTCTCGGACAGGGCTACGGGCAGTACTTC	CASSLGQGYGQYF
many	TRBV29-1	NA	TRBJ1-2	TGCAGCGTTCACAGAGAATCTTACTATGGCTACACCTTC	CSVHRESYYGYTF
many	TRBV13	TRBD2	TRBJ2-3	TGTGCCAGCAAAGTAGCGGGGGAGGATACGCAGTATTTT	CASKVAGEDTQYF
many	TRBV27	TRBD1	TRBJ2-1	TGTGCCAGCAGTTTATTGCGAGACAGGGACCATGAGCAGTTCTTC	CASSLLRDRDHEQFF
NA	TRBV6-2/TRBV6-3	NA	TRBJ1-1	TGTGCCAGCAGTTCTGGGGCGAGGAACACTGAAGCTTTCTTT	CASSSGARNTEAFF
NA	TRBV6-2/TRBV6-3	NA	TRBJ2-7	TGTGGCAGCAGGGACGCGACTTTTACCTACGAGCAGTACTTC	CGSRDATFTYEQYF
NA	TRBV10-1	NA	TRBJ2-7	TGCGCCAGCAGTGTTGACGGTAGAGACGAGCAGTACTTC	CASSVDGRDEQYF
many	TRBV5-1	NA	TRBJ1-1	TGCGCCAGCAGCCCTTGGGAGGGCGTAGAATCAACAGCTTTCTTT	CASSPWEGVESTAFF
NA	TRBV27	NA	TRBJ1-5	TGTGCCAGCAGTTTATACTTCAATCAGCCCCAGCATTTT	CASSLYFNQPQHF
many	TRBV9	NA	TRBJ2-3	TGTGCCAGCAGCCAAATCGCCCTAGCGCCCGCCGATACGCAGTATTTT	CASSQIALAPADTQYF
NA	TRBV9	NA	TRBJ2-7	TGTGCCAGCAGCGTAGTCCCAGGGGATTGGTACGAGCAGTACTTC	CASSVVPGDWYEQYF
few	TRBV9	NA	TRBJ2-1	TGTGCCAGCAGCGCCCCACTGGTCAATGAGCAGTTCTTC	CASSAPLVNEQFF